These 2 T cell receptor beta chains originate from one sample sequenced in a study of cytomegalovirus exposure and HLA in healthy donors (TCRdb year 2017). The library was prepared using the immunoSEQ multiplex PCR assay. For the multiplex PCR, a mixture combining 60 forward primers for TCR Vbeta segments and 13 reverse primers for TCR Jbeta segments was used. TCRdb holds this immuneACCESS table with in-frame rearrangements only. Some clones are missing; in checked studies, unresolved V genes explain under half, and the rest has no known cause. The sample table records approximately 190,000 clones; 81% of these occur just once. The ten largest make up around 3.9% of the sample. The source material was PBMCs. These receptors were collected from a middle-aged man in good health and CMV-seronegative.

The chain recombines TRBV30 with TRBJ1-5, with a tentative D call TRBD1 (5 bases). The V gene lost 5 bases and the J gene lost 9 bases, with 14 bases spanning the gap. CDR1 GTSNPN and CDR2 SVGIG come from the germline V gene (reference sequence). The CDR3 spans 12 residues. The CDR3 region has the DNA TGTGCCTGGTCCGGGGGAGCAGGGCCCCAGCATTTT. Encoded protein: CAWSGGAGPQHF.

This CDR3 is CSVGHQANTGELFF. CDR3 sequence (DNA): TGCAGCGTTGGACACCAAGCGAACACCGGGGAGCTGTTTTTT. The V gene is TRBV29-1, the J gene TRBJ2-2; no firm D call. V was trimmed by 4 bases and J by 0 bases, leaving 9 bases between them. CDR1 is SQVTM, CDR2 ANQGSEA, per germline. The CDR3 has 14 amino acids.